Each of the 10 T cell receptor beta chains below was sequenced from the same sample in a study of cytomegalovirus exposure and HLA in healthy donors. The PCR made use of 60 Vbeta and 13 Jbeta primers. Assay used: immunoSEQ multiplex PCR; TCRdb lists only in-frame clones, some missing. Across approximately 37,000 clones, the top ten clones capture approximately 3.6% of the sample. The sample comprised PBMCs. These TCRs come from a male donor in good health and CMV-seronegative.

The CDR3 coding sequence is TGTGCCAGTAGTATGGTACAGGGAATCACCGGGGAGCTGTTTTTT. It codes for CASSMVQGITGELFF. The rearrangement uses TRBV19 and TRBJ2-2, with a tentative D call TRBD1 (6 bases). V was shortened by 3 bases and J by 4 bases, with 12 bases between the two germline ends. This CDR3 contains 15 residues. Germline CDR1 and CDR2: LNHDA and SQIVND (reference sequence).

The chain links TRBV6-5 to TRBJ1-5; D possibly corresponds to TRBD1 (6 bases). V dropped 5 bases and J dropped 2 bases, with 13 bases sitting between them. There are 15 residues in the CDR3. Germline V CDR1 and CDR2: MNHEY, SVGAGI. CDR3 sequence: CASSPDRTRNQPQHF. CDR3 coding DNA: TGTGCCAGCAGTCCCGACAGGACCCGCAATCAGCCCCAGCATTTT.

This chain uses TRBV7-9 with TRBJ1-2; 10 bases map to TRBD1. Germline V lookup: CDR1 SEHNR, CDR2 FQNEAQ (reference sequence). The CDR3 consists of 17 residues. V gave up 4 bases and J gave up 4 bases; unmatched junction bases: 12. The DNA of the CDR3 is TGTGCCAGCAGCTCCTCGACAGGGGGCGAGTTGCCCTATGGCTACACCTTC. Protein: CASSSSTGGELPYGYTF.

The chain recombines TRBV2 with TRBJ1-1, with D possibly matching TRBD1 (6 bases). Trimming left V 5 bases short and J 5 bases short, with 12 bases between. In germline, CDR1 is SNHLY, CDR2 FYNNEI. This CDR3 has 13 residues. The CDR3 bases are TGTGCCAGCAGTCAGGCAGGGGTTACTGAAGCTTTCTTT. Translating it yields CASSQAGVTEAFF.

The chain has TRBV19 and TRBJ1-6; D not resolved. V was trimmed by 10 bases and J by 3 bases, leaving 19 bases between them. Germline CDR1 LNHDA, CDR2 SQIVND (reference sequence). The CDR3 consists of 16 residues. The CDR3 spells CATSLIDGVYNSPLHF. DNA of the CDR3: TGTGCCACCTCCCTGATAGACGGAGTCTATAATTCACCCCTCCACTTT.

V and J are TRBV7-2 and TRBJ1-2; D is ambiguous. Trimming stripped 6 bases from V and 0 bases from J, with 17 bases between. The V gene's germline CDR1 is SGHTA and CDR2 FQGNSA. This CDR3 spans 16 amino acids. The CDR3 loop reads CASRGGQNHSNYGYTF. As DNA, the CDR3 is TGTGCCAGCAGAGGAGGTCAGAACCACTCTAACTATGGCTACACCTTC.

This chain connects TRBV9 to TRBJ2-1; possibly TRBD1 for D (7 bases). The CDR3 spans 18 residues. Trimming pared 5 bases from V and 6 bases from J, leaving 27 bases between. Germline lookup yields CDR1 SGDLS and CDR2 YYNGEE. The CDR3 coding sequence is TGTGCCAGCAGTCTGGGGGGACAGTCTACCTCTTTTCGCAATGAGCAGTTCTTC. Its translation: CASSLGGQSTSFRNEQFF.

The chain combines TRBV19 with TRBJ1-1, with a possible D match to TRBD1 (5 bases). Per germline, CDR1 LNHDA and CDR2 SQIVND (reference sequence). The CDR3 has 13 residues. V dropped 6 bases and J dropped 1 base, with 9 bases sitting between them. DNA for the CDR3: TGTGCCAGTAGAAAGGGGCGGAACACTGAAGCTTTCTTT. Protein sequence: CASRKGRNTEAFF.

The chain carries TRBV5-5 and TRBJ2-1; D gene unclear. This CDR3 has 13 residues. V lost 0 bases and J 1 base, leaving 2 bases between the germline ends. Germline assignment: CDR1 SGHKS and CDR2 YYEKEE (reference sequence). The CDR3 region is CASSLASYNEQFF. In DNA form, the CDR3 reads TGTGCCAGCAGCTTGGCTTCCTACAATGAGCAGTTCTTC.

The rearrangement links TRBV4-1 to TRBJ2-3, with 7 bases matching TRBD1. Losses at the gene ends were 4 bases for V and 2 bases for J; bases not matched to a gene: 6. Germline V gene sequence: CDR1 MGHRA, CDR2 YSYEKL. This CDR3 is built from 15 residues. The CDR3 reads CASSLYGTDTDTQYF. Written as DNA, the CDR3 is TGCGCCAGCAGCCTGTATGGGACAGACACAGATACGCAGTATTTT.